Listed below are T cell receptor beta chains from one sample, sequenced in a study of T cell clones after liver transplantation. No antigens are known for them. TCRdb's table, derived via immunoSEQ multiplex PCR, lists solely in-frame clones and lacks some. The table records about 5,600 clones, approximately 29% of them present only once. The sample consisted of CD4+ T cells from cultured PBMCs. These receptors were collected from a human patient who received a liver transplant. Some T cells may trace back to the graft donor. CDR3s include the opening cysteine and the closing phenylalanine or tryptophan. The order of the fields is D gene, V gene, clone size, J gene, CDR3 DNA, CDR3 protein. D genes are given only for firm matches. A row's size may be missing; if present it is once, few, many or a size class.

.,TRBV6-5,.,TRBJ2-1,TGTGCCAGCAGTGAGACGACCGGCAATGAGCAGTTCTTC,CASSETTGNEQFF
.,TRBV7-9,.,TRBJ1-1,TGTGCCAGCAGCTTCCAGGGGACGAACCTGAACACTGAAGCTTTCTTT,CASSFQGTNLNTEAFF
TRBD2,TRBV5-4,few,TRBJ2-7,TGTGCCAGCAGCCCTACTAGCGGGAGAGCGGAGCAGTACTTC,CASSPTSGRAEQYF
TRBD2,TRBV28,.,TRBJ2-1,TGTGCCAGCAGTTGGGGAGGGGCGGCGCAGTTCTTC,CASSWGGAAQFF
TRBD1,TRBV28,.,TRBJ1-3,TGTGCCAGCAGTAGATTCAGCACAGGGGGTGGAAACACCATATATTTT,CASSRFSTGGGNTIYF
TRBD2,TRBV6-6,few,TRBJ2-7,TGTGCCAGCAGTCGCGGGGGGTGGCAGTACTTC,CASSRGGWQYF
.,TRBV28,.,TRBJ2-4,TGTGCCAGCAGAAAGGGGGGGGGTGCGGCCAAAAACATTCAGTACTTC,CASRKGGGAAKNIQYF
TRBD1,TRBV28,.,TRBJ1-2,TGTGCCAGCAGTTTACAATCCCCAGGGGGCCATGGCTACACCTTC,CASSLQSPGGHGYTF
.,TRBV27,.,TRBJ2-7,TGTGCCAGCAGTCCATTGTGGCAGGGGTACTACGAGCAGTACTTC,CASSPLWQGYYEQYF
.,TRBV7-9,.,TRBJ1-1,TGTGCCAGCAGCTTAGGTCAGTACACTGAAGCTTTCTTT,CASSLGQYTEAFF
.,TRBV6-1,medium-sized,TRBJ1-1,TGTGCCAGCAGCGAGTCGTTTGGGGGAGTGACTGAAGCTTTCTTT,CASSESFGGVTEAFF
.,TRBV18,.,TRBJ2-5,TGTGCCAGCTCACGCGGGGAGACCCAGTACTTC,CASSRGETQYF
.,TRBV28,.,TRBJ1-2,TGTGCCAGTTGGGCAGCATCTCGGTGGGGGGCGCACTATGGCTACACCTTC,CASWAASRWGAHYGYTF
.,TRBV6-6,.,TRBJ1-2,TGTGCCAGCAGTTACGTCGGGGGGCTCGGTGGCTACACCTTC,CASSYVGGLGGYTF
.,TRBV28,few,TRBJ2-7,TGTGCCTGCAGTATGGCGACCTACGATCAGTACTTC,CACSMATYDQYF
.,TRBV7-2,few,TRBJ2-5,TGTGCCAGCAGCTTAAGCCTAGGGGAGACCCAGTACTTC,CASSLSLGETQYF
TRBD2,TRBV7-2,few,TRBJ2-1,TGTGCCAGCAGCCCTAGCGGGACCTACAATGAGCAGTTCTTC,CASSPSGTYNEQFF
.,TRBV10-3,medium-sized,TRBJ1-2,TGTGCCATCAGTGAGTCGAAGGTCCACAGGGCGACTAACTATGGCTACACCTTC,CAISESKVHRATNYGYTF
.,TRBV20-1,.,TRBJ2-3,TGCAGTGCTAGAGCCGGAGATACGCAGTATTTT,CSARAGDTQYF
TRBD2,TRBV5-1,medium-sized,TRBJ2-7,TGCGCCAGCAGCTCGGGACCTAGCGGGAGGGGCTCCTACGAGCAGTACTTC,CASSSGPSGRGSYEQYF
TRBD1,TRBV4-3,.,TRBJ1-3,TGCGCCAGCAGCCAAGGAAGAGCAGGGGGTCCTGGAAACACCATATATTTT,CASSQGRAGGPGNTIYF
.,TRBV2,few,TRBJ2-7,TGTGCCAGCACACGGGGTCGACCCGCCTACGAGCAGTACTTC,CASTRGRPAYEQYF
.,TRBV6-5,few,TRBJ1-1,TGTGCCAGCATAAGGGATTTCTTGGGGGCTTTCTTT,CASIRDFLGAFF
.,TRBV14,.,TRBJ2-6,TGTGCCAGCAGCCAACAATCCAGGGCTGGGGCCAACGTCCTGACTTTC,CASSQQSRAGANVLTF
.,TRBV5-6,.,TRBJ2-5,TGTGCCAGCAGCCCATTCGGCGGATACCAAGAGACCCAGTACTTC,CASSPFGGYQETQYF
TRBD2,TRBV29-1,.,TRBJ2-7,TGCAGCGTTGGGGGGACTAGCTCCAACTCCTACGAGCAGTACTTC,CSVGGTSSNSYEQYF
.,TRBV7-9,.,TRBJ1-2,TGTGCCAGCAGCTTAACCGTAGCTAACTATGGCTACACCTTC,CASSLTVANYGYTF
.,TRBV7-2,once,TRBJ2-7,TGTGCCAGCAGCTTGGACACGGCCTCCTACGAGCAGTACTTC,CASSLDTASYEQYF
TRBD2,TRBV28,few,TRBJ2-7,TGTGCCAGCAGTTTGGGCGGGGGTCCCGTGTACGAGCAGTACTTC,CASSLGGGPVYEQYF
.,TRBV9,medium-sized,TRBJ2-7,TGTGCCAGCAGCGTAGGACCCTCCTACGAGCAGTACTTC,CASSVGPSYEQYF
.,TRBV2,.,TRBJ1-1,TGTGCCAGCACCTCAACGGGACATAAGAACACTGAAGCTTTCTTT,CASTSTGHKNTEAFF
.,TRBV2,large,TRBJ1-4,TGTGCCAGCAGGAGAGTTTCAACTAATGAAAAACTGTTTTTT,CASRRVSTNEKLFF